Below are 7 T cell receptor beta chains sequenced from a single sample in a study of blood T cells in healthy people across ages. Using a J-beta primer mix together with a sample-barcoded 5' primer, a second PCR was run for 7 to 11 cycles. TCRdb analysed the 5' RACE reads with MiXCR anew, one entry per CDR3 protein. The data contain over 950,000 distinct CDR3 sequences, 45% to 60% of them singletons. Sequenced input: blood. The source of these receptors is an older woman in good health.

The chain recombines TRBV4-3 with TRBJ2-1; D uncertain. The CDR3 has 12 amino acids. Germline loops: CDR1 LGHNA, CDR2 YSLEER. The V end lost 1 base, the J end lost 10 bases, and 8 bases lay between the germline ends. The CDR3 DNA reads as TGCGCCAGCAGCCAAGTGGGCAGGGAGCAGTTCTTC. This translates into CASSQVGREQFF.

The V and J genes are TRBV5-1 and TRBJ2-1; 8 nucleotides match TRBD1. This CDR3 region has 16 residues. The V segment lost 1 base and the J segment 7 bases; nucleotides outside the gene matches: 10. In germline, CDR1 is SGHRS, CDR2 YFSETQ. CDR3 coding DNA: TGCGCCAGCAGCTTGAGCGGACAGGGAGGAGTGAATGAGCAGTTCTTC. It encodes CASSLSGQGGVNEQFF.

This clonotype came up a few times. As DNA, the CDR3 is TGTGCCAGCAGCCAAACCCCCTCGGGAGATACGCAGTATTTT. It yields the protein CASSQTPSGDTQYF. V is TRBV4-2 and J is TRBJ2-3; D is unclear. The germline V gene has CDR1 LGHNA and CDR2 YNFKEQ. CDR3 length: 14 residues. Trimming shortened V by 2 bases and J by 5 bases, and 11 bases separated the two germline ends.

This clonotype appeared a single time. The chain couples TRBV27 to TRBJ2-1, with D possibly being TRBD1 (6 bases). The better agreement between TRBJ2-7 and the DNA end casts doubt on the J call. The germline V gene encodes CDR1 MNHEY and CDR2 SMNVEV (reference sequence). The CDR3 consists of 12 residues. The CDR3 region is CASSFPQGEQYF. As DNA, the CDR3 is TGTGCCAGCAGTTTTCCCCAGGGGGAGCAGTACTTC.

The chain links TRBV7-3 to TRBJ1-5; no reliable D call. The CDR3 totals 15 residues. The V and J ends lost 5 bases and 1 base respectively, with 12 bases between them. In germline, CDR1 is SGHTA, CDR2 FQGTGA. For the CDR3, the DNA is TGTGCCAGCAGCCTTGATGGCAGGAGCAATCAGCCCCAGCATTTT. Amino acid sequence: CASSLDGRSNQPQHF.

The chain has TRBV6-2 or TRBV6-3 and TRBJ2-1; D remains unclear. V lost 2 bases to trimming and J lost 10 bases, with 9 bases between them. CDR1 and CDR2 from the germline V gene are MNHEY and SVGEGT. The CDR3 has 12 residues. Here the CDR3 DNA reads TGTGCCAGCAGTTACCGACCCGCAGAGCAGTTCTTC. This encodes CASSYRPAEQFF.

This clonotype was seen at least ten times. This sequence joins TRBV2 and TRBJ2-4; TRBD1 is a possible D gene (5 bases). Germline V gene lookup returns CDR1 SNHLY and CDR2 FYNNEI. Trimming left V 1 base short and J 1 base short, with 5 bases between. There are 14 residues in the CDR3. DNA of the CDR3: TGTGCCAGCAGTGAAGAGGGGGCCAAAAACATTCAGTACTTC. This encodes CASSEEGAKNIQYF. The variable domain in full, with the rest retrieved from reference TRBV2 and TRBJ2-4, is EPEVTQTPSHQVTQMGQEVILRCVPISNHLYFYWYRQILGQKVEFLVSFYNNEISEKSEIFDDQFSVERPDGSNFTLKIRSTKLEDSAMYFCASSEEGAKNIQYFGAGTRLSVL.